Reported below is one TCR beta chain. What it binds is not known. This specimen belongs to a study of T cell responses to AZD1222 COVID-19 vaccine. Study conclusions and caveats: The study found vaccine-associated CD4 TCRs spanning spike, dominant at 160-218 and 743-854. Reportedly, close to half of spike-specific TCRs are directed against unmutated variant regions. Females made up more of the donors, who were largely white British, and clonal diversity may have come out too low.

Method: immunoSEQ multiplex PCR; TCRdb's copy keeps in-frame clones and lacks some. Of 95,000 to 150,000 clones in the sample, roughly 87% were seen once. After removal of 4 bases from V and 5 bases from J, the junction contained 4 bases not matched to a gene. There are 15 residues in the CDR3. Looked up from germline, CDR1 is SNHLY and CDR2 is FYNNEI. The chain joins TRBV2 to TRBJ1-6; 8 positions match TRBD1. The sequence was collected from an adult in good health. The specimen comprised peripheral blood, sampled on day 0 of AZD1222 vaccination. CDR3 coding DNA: TGTGCCAGCAGTGGAGGACAGGGTAATAATTCACCCCTCCACTTT. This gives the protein CASSGGQGNNSPLHF.